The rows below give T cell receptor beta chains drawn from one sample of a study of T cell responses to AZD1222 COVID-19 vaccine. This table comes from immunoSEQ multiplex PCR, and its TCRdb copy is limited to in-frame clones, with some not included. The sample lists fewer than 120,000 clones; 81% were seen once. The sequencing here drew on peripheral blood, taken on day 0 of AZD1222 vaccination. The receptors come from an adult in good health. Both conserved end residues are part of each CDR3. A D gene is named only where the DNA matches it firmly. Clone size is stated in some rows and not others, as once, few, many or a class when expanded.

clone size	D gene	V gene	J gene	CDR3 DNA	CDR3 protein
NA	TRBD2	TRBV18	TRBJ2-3	TGTGCCAGCTCCCCCCCCGGGGTAGCGGGAGGCACAGATACGCAGTATTTT	CASSPPGVAGGTDTQYF
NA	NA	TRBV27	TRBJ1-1	TGTGCCAGCAGTCCCTCGGTTGGGGGCCGGGGGAACACTGAAGCTTTCTTT	CASSPSVGGRGNTEAFF
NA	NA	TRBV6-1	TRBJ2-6	TGTGCCAGCAGTGAATGGGGCGGGGGCGCACCTGGGGCCAACGTCCTGACTTTC	CASSEWGGGAPGANVLTF
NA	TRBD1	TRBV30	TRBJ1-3	TGTGCCTGGGCAACAGGGGCCAACACCATATATTTT	CAWATGANTIYF
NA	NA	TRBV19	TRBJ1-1	TGTGCCAGTAGCGGGTGGGAGGACACTGAAGCTTTCTTT	CASSGWEDTEAFF
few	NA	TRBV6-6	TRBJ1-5	TGTGCCAGCAGCCCGGGACTCCTAAGGAGCAATCAGCCCCAGCATTTT	CASSPGLLRSNQPQHF
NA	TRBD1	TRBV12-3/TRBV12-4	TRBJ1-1	TGTGCCAGCAGCTTTACAGGGGTGGCTTTCTTT	CASSFTGVAFF
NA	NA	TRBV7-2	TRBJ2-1	TGTGCCAGCAGCTTCCGACAGGTCGCTAACAATGAGCAGTTCTTC	CASSFRQVANNEQFF
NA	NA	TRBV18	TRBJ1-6	TGTGCCAGCTCACCACGTCCGGGCTCCGATAATTCACCCCTCCACTTT	CASSPRPGSDNSPLHF
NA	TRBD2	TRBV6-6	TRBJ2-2	TGTGCCAGCAGTGTACGGGGGGGGAACACCGGGGAGCTGTTTTTT	CASSVRGGNTGELFF
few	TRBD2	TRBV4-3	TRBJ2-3	TGCGCCAGCAGCTTCCAAGCGGGGGGGGCGACAGATACGCAGTATTTT	CASSFQAGGATDTQYF
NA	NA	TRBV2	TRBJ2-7	TGTGCCAGCAGATTTCCAGGCTACGAGCAGTACTTC	CASRFPGYEQYF
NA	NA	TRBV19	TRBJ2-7	TGTGCCAGTAGCCCCCGGGGGCGGTACGAGCAGTACTTC	CASSPRGRYEQYF
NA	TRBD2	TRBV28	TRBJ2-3	TGTGCCAGCAGTTTAGCCAGTAGCGGGGGGGCCACAGATACGCAGTATTTT	CASSLASSGGATDTQYF
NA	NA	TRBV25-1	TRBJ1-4	TGTGCCAGCAGTGAATATTCCCCGGCTGAAAAACTGTTTTTT	CASSEYSPAEKLFF
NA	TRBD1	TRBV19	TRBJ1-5	TGTGCCAGTAGCCGGGACAGGGGTAGCAATCAGCCCCAGCATTTT	CASSRDRGSNQPQHF
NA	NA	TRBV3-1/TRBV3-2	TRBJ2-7	TGTGCCAGCAGCCAAGTCGGGATTCAGACAGCATACTACGAGCAGTACTTC	CASSQVGIQTAYYEQYF
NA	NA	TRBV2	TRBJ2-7	TGTGCCAGCACCCGGGACGCATCCTACGAGCAGTACTTC	CASTRDASYEQYF
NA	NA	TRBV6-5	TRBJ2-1	TGTGCCAGCAACAGATTATCCTACAATGAGCAGTTCTTC	CASNRLSYNEQFF
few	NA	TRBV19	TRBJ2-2	TGTGCCAGTAACGGCGGGGTCGTGAACACCGGGGAGCTGTTTTTT	CASNGGVVNTGELFF
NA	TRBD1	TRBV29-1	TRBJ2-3	TGCAGCGTTGAAGGCACGGACAGGGGCAGCACAGATACGCAGTATTTT	CSVEGTDRGSTDTQYF
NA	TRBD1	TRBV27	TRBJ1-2	TGTGCCAGCAGTTATCGGGACAGGGGCTATGGCTACACCTTC	CASSYRDRGYGYTF
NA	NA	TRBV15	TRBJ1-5	TGTGCCACCAGTAGCTCTGACCTCGACGGTGATCAGCCCCAGCATTTT	CATSSSDLDGDQPQHF
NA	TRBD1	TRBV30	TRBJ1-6	TGTGCCTGGAGGACAGGGTCGGGGAATTCACCCCTCCACTTT	CAWRTGSGNSPLHF
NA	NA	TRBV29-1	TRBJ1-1	TGCAGCGTTGGGAGGGGGGCCAGGGATGAAGCTTTCTTT	CSVGRGARDEAFF
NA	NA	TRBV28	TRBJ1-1	TGTGCCAGCAGTTTAGAGGTGAGGAACACTGAAGCTTTCTTT	CASSLEVRNTEAFF
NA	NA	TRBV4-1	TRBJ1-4	TGCGCCAGCAGCCAAGCCCGGGTTGGGGAAAAACTGTTTTTT	CASSQARVGEKLFF
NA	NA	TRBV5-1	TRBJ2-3	TGCGCCAGCAGCTTTCAGGGTCAAGATACGCAGTATTTT	CASSFQGQDTQYF
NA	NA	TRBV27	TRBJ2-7	TGTGCCAGCAGTTTATCTAGGACAGACCTATACGAGCAGTACTTC	CASSLSRTDLYEQYF
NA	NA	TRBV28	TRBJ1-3	TGTGCCAGCAGACGACAGGAGACCTCTGGAAACACCATATATTTT	CASRRQETSGNTIYF
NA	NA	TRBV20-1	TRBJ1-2	TGCAGTGCTAGTTCCACCGGGGGTAACTATGGCTACACCTTC	CSASSTGGNYGYTF
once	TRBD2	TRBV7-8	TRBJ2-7	TGTGCCAGCAGCTTAGAACGACGTGCGGGGGGCAGTAAAGAGCAGTACTTC	CASSLERRAGGSKEQYF
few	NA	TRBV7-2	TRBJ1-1	TGTGCCAGCAGCGGATACAGGTTTTTCACTGAAGCTTTCTTT	CASSGYRFFTEAFF
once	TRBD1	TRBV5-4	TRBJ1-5	TGTGCCAGCAGCCCCGGACAGGGTAGCAATCAGCCCCAGCATTTT	CASSPGQGSNQPQHF
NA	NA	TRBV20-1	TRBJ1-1	TGCAGTGCCAGGGGACGGACTGAAGCTTTCTTT	CSARGRTEAFF
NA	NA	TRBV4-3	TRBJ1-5	TGCGCCAGCAGCCAAGATTTTGGGGGAAGGCAGCCCCAGCATTTT	CASSQDFGGRQPQHF
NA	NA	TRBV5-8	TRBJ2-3	TGTGCCGGACATTTGCAGGTTACAGATACGCAGTATTTT	CAGHLQVTDTQYF
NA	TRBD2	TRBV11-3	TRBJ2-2	TGTGCCAGCAGCTTAGCGGGGGGATTCTCCAGGACAAACACCGGGGAGCTGTTTTTT	CASSLAGGFSRTNTGELFF
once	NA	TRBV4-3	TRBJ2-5	TGCGCCAGCAGCCGAGACTTAAAAGAGACCCAGTACTTC	CASSRDLKETQYF
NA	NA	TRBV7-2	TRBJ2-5	TGTGCCAGCAGCTTAGTAGGCGGGATCCAAGAGACCCAGTACTTC	CASSLVGGIQETQYF
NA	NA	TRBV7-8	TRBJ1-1	TGTGCCAGCAGCTTAGCGCACCACTGGAACACTGAAGCTTTCTTT	CASSLAHHWNTEAFF
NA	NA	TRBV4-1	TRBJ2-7	TGCGCCAGCAGCCAAGATTGGTTGATTGAGGGGCGCGGTCCGGCCTACGAGCAGTACTTC	CASSQDWLIEGRGPAYEQYF
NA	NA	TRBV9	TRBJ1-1	TGTGCCAGCAGCGCCCACAGGGAAGGAGCTTTCTTT	CASSAHREGAFF
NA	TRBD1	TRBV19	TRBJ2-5	TGTGCCAGTAGTATAGATCCAGGGGGCATCCAAGAGACCCAGTACTTC	CASSIDPGGIQETQYF
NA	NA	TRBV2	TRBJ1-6	TGTGCCAGCAGGGAGGGGTTTAATTCACCCCTCCACTTT	CASREGFNSPLHF
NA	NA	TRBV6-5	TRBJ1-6	TGTGCCAGCAGTTCCCGACCTAATTCACCCCTCCACTTT	CASSSRPNSPLHF
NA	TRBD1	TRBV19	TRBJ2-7	TGTGCCAGTAGTAACCGGGACAGCTCCTACGAGCAGTACTTC	CASSNRDSSYEQYF
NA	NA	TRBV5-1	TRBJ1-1	TGCGCCAGCAGTGGGCCGGGGGTCTTATCGAACACTGAAGCTTTCTTT	CASSGPGVLSNTEAFF
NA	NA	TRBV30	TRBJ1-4	TGTGCCTGGAGTGTACGTGGGCGGGGTTACGAAAAACTGTTTTTT	CAWSVRGRGYEKLFF